These T cell receptor beta chains were read from a single sample in a study of human T cells and chemical hapten exposure. TCRdb re-analysed the RACE reads in MiXCR, keeping a single row per CDR3 protein. Of 180,000 or so distinct CDR3 sequences in the sample, 24% are singletons; the top ten hold about 2.3%. The sequences come from whole blood, collected in connection with sensitization to the hapten diphenylcyclopropenone (DPC). The source of these receptors is a woman in her 40s with alopecia areata. Some clones in this sample may be carry-over from other donors' samples. CDR3s include the opening cysteine and the closing phenylalanine or tryptophan. The order of the fields is D gene, V gene, J gene, clone size, CDR3 protein, CDR3 DNA. A D gene is named only where the DNA matches it firmly. The size field is filled for only some rows; it gives once, few, many or a size class.

D: .; V: TRBV29-1; J: TRBJ1-2; size: .; CDR3: CSVGGFGYGYTF; DNA: TGCAGCGTTGGGGGTTTCGGCTATGGCTACACCTTC
D: .; V: TRBV5-6; J: TRBJ2-1; size: few; CDR3: CASSPTVGDNEQFF; DNA: TGTGCCAGCAGCCCCACTGTGGGGGACAATGAGCAGTTCTTC
D: TRBD1; V: TRBV5-1; J: TRBJ2-6; size: few; CDR3: CASSFLRTGDSGANVLTF; DNA: TGCGCCAGCAGCTTCCTCCGGACAGGAGACTCTGGGGCCAACGTCCTGACTTTC
D: .; V: TRBV12-3/TRBV12-4; J: TRBJ2-7; size: .; CDR3: CASSPGLSTPAGQYF; DNA: TGTGCCAGCAGCCCCGGACTTTCTACCCCGGCCGGGCAGTACTTC
D: .; V: TRBV28; J: TRBJ1-2; size: few; CDR3: CASSLSQNGYTF; DNA: TGTGCCAGCAGTTTATCCCAAAATGGCTACACCTTC
D: TRBD1; V: TRBV7-3; J: TRBJ2-5; size: .; CDR3: CASSLMGGHRGQETQYF; DNA: TGTGCCAGCAGCTTAATGGGAGGACACAGGGGGCAAGAGACCCAGTACTTC
D: .; V: TRBV6-4; J: TRBJ1-2; size: few; CDR3: CASSDSISGVDGYTF; DNA: TGTGCCAGCAGTGACTCGATTTCAGGGGTAGATGGCTACACCTTC
D: .; V: TRBV20-1; J: TRBJ2-7; size: few; CDR3: CSAMGHEQYF; DNA: TGCAGTGCTATGGGCCACGAGCAGTACTTC
D: .; V: TRBV6-6; J: TRBJ1-4; size: many; CDR3: CASSYSWGTGNEKLFF; DNA: TGTGCCAGCAGTTACTCGTGGGGGACTGGGAATGAAAAACTGTTTTTT
D: .; V: TRBV7-9; J: TRBJ2-7; size: .; CDR3: CASSLDYLGEQYF; DNA: TGTGCCAGCAGCTTAGACTACCTGGGGGAGCAGTACTTC
D: .; V: TRBV12-3/TRBV12-4; J: TRBJ2-3; size: .; CDR3: CASRKRGADTQYF; DNA: TGTGCCAGCAGGAAAAGGGGGGCAGATACGCAGTATTTT
D: TRBD2; V: TRBV6-2/TRBV6-3; J: TRBJ2-1; size: .; CDR3: CASSSPGTSGFNEQFF; DNA: TGTGCCAGCAGTTCCCCCGGGACTAGCGGGTTCAATGAGCAGTTCTTC
D: TRBD2; V: TRBV6-1; J: TRBJ2-1; size: .; CDR3: CASRLTSGSFNEQFF; DNA: TGTGCCAGCAGATTGACTAGCGGGAGTTTCAATGAGCAGTTCTTC
D: TRBD1; V: TRBV20-1; J: TRBJ1-1; size: many; CDR3: CSAGTGAIPASSEAFF; DNA: TGCAGTGCCGGGACAGGGGCTATCCCCGCGTCCTCTGAAGCTTTCTTT
D: TRBD1; V: TRBV28; J: TRBJ1-2; size: .; CDR3: CASSQGQGLRYTF; DNA: TGTGCCAGCAGTCAGGGACAGGGGTTGCGCTACACCTTC
D: .; V: TRBV2; J: TRBJ1-6; size: .; CDR3: CASSADPSPLHF; DNA: TGTGCCAGCAGTGCGGACCCGTCACCCCTCCACTTT
D: .; V: TRBV4-1; J: TRBJ2-7; size: few; CDR3: CASSPTPQGRGGEQYF; DNA: TGCGCCAGCAGCCCCACGCCCCAGGGGCGAGGGGGGGAGCAGTACTTC
D: TRBD2; V: TRBV6-5; J: TRBJ2-7; size: .; CDR3: CASSQLAGSYEQYF; DNA: TGTGCCAGCAGTCAACTAGCGGGTTCCTACGAGCAGTACTTC
D: TRBD2; V: TRBV4-2; J: TRBJ2-1; size: few; CDR3: CASGTSGSYGNEQFF; DNA: TGTGCCAGCGGAACTAGCGGGAGTTATGGGAATGAGCAGTTCTTC
D: .; V: TRBV10-3; J: TRBJ1-6; size: once; CDR3: CAISATSPGSPLHF; DNA: TGTGCCATCAGTGCGACATCTCCCGGTTCACCCCTCCACTTT
D: .; V: TRBV4-1; J: TRBJ1-1; size: few; CDR3: CASSQAGVGNTEAFF; DNA: TGCGCCAGCAGCCAAGCCGGAGTAGGGAACACTGAAGCTTTCTTT
D: .; V: TRBV7-2; J: TRBJ1-5; size: .; CDR3: CASSPGDWQPQHF; DNA: TGTGCCAGCAGCCCAGGGGATTGGCAGCCCCAGCATTTT
D: .; V: TRBV5-1; J: TRBJ2-7; size: few; CDR3: CASSLGDGSYEQYF; DNA: TGCGCCAGCAGCTTGGGGGACGGTTCCTACGAGCAGTACTTC
D: .; V: TRBV20-1; J: TRBJ1-5; size: .; CDR3: CSARGIRTGNQPQHF; DNA: TGCAGTGCTAGGGGCATACGGACAGGCAATCAGCCCCAGCATTTT
D: TRBD2; V: TRBV5-1; J: TRBJ2-1; size: .; CDR3: CASSTPGGSYNEQFF; DNA: TGCGCCAGCAGCACCCCCGGGGGGTCCTACAATGAGCAGTTCTTC
D: TRBD2; V: TRBV6-4; J: TRBJ2-1; size: many; CDR3: CASSDDASGRFEQFF; DNA: TGTGCCAGCAGTGACGATGCTAGCGGGAGGTTTGAGCAGTTCTTC
D: TRBD1; V: TRBV2; J: TRBJ2-7; size: many; CDR3: CASTPGQPSYEQYF; DNA: TGTGCCAGCACCCCGGGACAGCCGTCCTACGAGCAGTACTTC
D: TRBD2; V: TRBV20-1; J: TRBJ2-2; size: many; CDR3: CSAAGTSNTGELFF; DNA: TGCAGTGCTGCCGGGACTAGCAACACCGGGGAGCTGTTTTTT
D: .; V: TRBV2; J: TRBJ2-1; size: .; CDR3: CASGEGTRTNEQFF; DNA: TGTGCCAGCGGCGAGGGAACACGCACCAATGAGCAGTTCTTC
D: TRBD1; V: TRBV7-2; J: TRBJ2-7; size: .; CDR3: CASSPQGAPYEQYF; DNA: TGTGCCAGCAGCCCTCAGGGGGCTCCCTACGAGCAGTACTTC
D: .; V: TRBV29-1; J: TRBJ2-3; size: few; CDR3: CSVERSRSTQYF; DNA: TGCAGCGTTGAAAGGAGTCGGAGTACGCAGTATTTT
D: .; V: TRBV7-2; J: TRBJ2-3; size: few; CDR3: CASSFRYDRDTQYF; DNA: TGTGCCAGCAGCTTCAGATACGACAGAGATACGCAGTATTTT
D: .; V: TRBV6-2/TRBV6-3; J: TRBJ2-7; size: .; CDR3: CASSSFGGFWEQYF; DNA: TGTGCCAGCAGTTCCTTCGGGGGATTCTGGGAGCAGTACTTC